Listed below are T cell receptor beta chains from one sample, sequenced in a study of response to subunit inactivated influenza vaccine. TCRdb analysed the RT-PCR reads with MiXCR anew, one entry per CDR3 protein. The table has under 850,000 distinct CDR3 sequences, about 18% seen once; the top ten hold approximately 10%. The sample was PBMCs from blood, taken roughly 5 days after vaccination. The receptors shown here come from a man in his fifties or sixties who received an inactivated influenza vaccine. CDR3s include the opening cysteine and the closing phenylalanine or tryptophan. A D gene is named only where the DNA matches it firmly. Not all rows give a size; the values are once, few, many and, for expanded clones, a class.

J,size,length,D,V,CDR3,DNA
TRBJ1-2,NA,16,TRBD1,TRBV5-1,CASSSSGQGGLYGYTF,TGCGCCAGCAGCTCCTCCGGACAGGGGGGGTTGTATGGCTACACCTTC
TRBJ2-1,few,14,NA,TRBV20-1,CSARPADYYNEQFF,TGCAGTGCTAGACCCGCGGACTACTACAATGAGCAGTTCTTC
TRBJ2-4,once,15,NA,TRBV18,CASSPPSQERNIQYF,TGTGCCAGCTCACCACCGTCCCAGGAGAGAAACATTCAGTACTTC
TRBJ1-2,many,15,TRBD1,TRBV6-5,CASSYTGTGSYGYTF,TGTGCCAGCAGTTACACCGGGACAGGATCCTATGGCTACACCTTC
TRBJ2-2,NA,14,NA,TRBV5-5,CASSRMGRTGELFF,TGTGCCAGCAGCAGGATGGGGAGGACCGGGGAGCTGTTTTTT
TRBJ2-7,NA,12,TRBD1,TRBV20-1,CSGRDREYEQYF,TGCAGTGGAAGGGACAGGGAGTACGAGCAGTACTTC
TRBJ2-7,many,12,NA,TRBV3-1,CASSDRTNEQYF,TGTGCCAGCAGCGACCGGACTAACGAGCAGTACTTC
TRBJ2-3,few,14,NA,TRBV7-2,CASSIDGAGGTQYF,TGTGCCAGCAGCATAGACGGGGCCGGGGGTACGCAGTATTTT
TRBJ2-5,NA,15,NA,TRBV7-2,CASSLQARQAETQYF,TGTGCCAGCAGCCTCCAGGCGAGACAGGCGGAGACCCAGTACTTC
TRBJ2-3,NA,15,NA,TRBV15,CATSTKREITDTQYF,TGTGCCACCAGCACGAAACGAGAAATCACAGATACGCAGTATTTT
TRBJ1-1,few,13,TRBD1,TRBV24-1,CATSETGGAEAFF,TGTGCCACCAGTGAGACAGGGGGAGCTGAAGCTTTCTTT
TRBJ2-5,NA,15,TRBD2,TRBV28,CASSWRESGRETQYF,TGTGCCAGCAGTTGGCGGGAGTCTGGAAGGGAGACCCAGTACTTC
TRBJ2-1,NA,15,TRBD2,TRBV18,CASSPGTSVHNEQFF,TGTGCCAGCTCACCAGGGACTAGCGTTCACAATGAGCAGTTCTTC
TRBJ1-5,NA,15,TRBD1,TRBV6-2/TRBV6-3,CASSTRTGANQPQHF,TGTGCCAGCAGTACCAGGACAGGGGCAAATCAGCCCCAGCATTTT
TRBJ1-2,few,16,NA,TRBV4-2,CASSPFAGTSNYGYTF,TGTGCCAGCAGCCCATTCGCAGGTACGAGTAACTATGGCTACACCTTC
TRBJ2-1,few,15,TRBD2,TRBV5-1,CASSLSSGTFNEQFF,TGCGCCAGCAGCTTGTCTAGCGGTACCTTCAATGAGCAGTTCTTC
TRBJ2-2,many,14,NA,TRBV7-9,CASSHNRDSGELFF,TGTGCCAGCAGCCACAACCGTGACAGCGGGGAGCTGTTTTTT
TRBJ2-5,NA,16,TRBD2,TRBV7-3,CASSAIAGGPMETQYF,TGTGCCAGCAGCGCCATAGCGGGAGGCCCCATGGAGACCCAGTACTTC
TRBJ2-1,NA,12,NA,TRBV7-9,CASPGSDNEQFF,TGTGCCAGCCCTGGTAGCGACAATGAGCAGTTCTTC
TRBJ2-3,NA,15,TRBD1,TRBV7-9,CASSQTGTGKDTQYF,TGTGCCAGCAGCCAGACCGGGACAGGGAAAGATACGCAGTATTTT
TRBJ2-7,NA,15,NA,TRBV12-3/TRBV12-4,CASSPWQPTRREQYF,TGTGCCAGCAGTCCATGGCAGCCTACACGAAGAGAGCAGTACTTC
TRBJ2-5,few,11,NA,TRBV30,CAWSVRGTQYF,TGTGCCTGGAGTGTACGGGGGACCCAGTACTTC
TRBJ2-1,many,14,NA,TRBV11-2,CASSLLYQGYEQFF,TGTGCCAGCAGCTTACTATACCAGGGCTATGAGCAGTTCTTC
TRBJ2-7,few,16,TRBD1,TRBV7-2,CASSLMGQVTSYEQYF,TGTGCCAGCAGCTTGATGGGACAGGTGACCTCCTACGAGCAGTACTTC
TRBJ1-1,once,15,TRBD1,TRBV19,CASSPIDRGYTEAFF,TGTGCCAGTAGTCCTATCGACAGGGGCTACACTGAAGCTTTCTTT
TRBJ1-2,NA,14,NA,TRBV6-1,CASSNKREYYGYTF,TGTGCCAGCAGCAACAAACGCGAGTACTATGGCTACACCTTC
TRBJ2-1,many,16,TRBD1,TRBV4-3,CASSQDRTGFLNEQFF,TGCGCCAGCAGCCAAGATCGGACAGGGTTTCTCAATGAGCAGTTCTTC
TRBJ2-7,NA,15,TRBD2,TRBV20-1,CSARDIAGGRYEQYF,TGCAGTGCTAGAGATATAGCGGGAGGGAGGTACGAGCAGTACTTC
TRBJ2-7,few,15,TRBD1,TRBV7-6,CASSQLLGQGYEQYF,TGTGCCAGCAGCCAACTTTTGGGACAGGGATACGAGCAGTACTTC
TRBJ2-1,NA,13,NA,TRBV11-2,CASILARDHEQFF,TGTGCCAGCATCTTAGCCAGGGATCATGAGCAGTTCTTC
TRBJ1-5,NA,13,NA,TRBV10-2,CASSEREWQPQHF,TGCGCCAGCAGTGAGCGGGAGTGGCAGCCCCAGCATTTT
TRBJ2-1,NA,14,NA,TRBV4-1,CASSQVGRNNEQFF,TGCGCCAGCAGCCAAGTGGGGCGGAACAATGAGCAGTTCTTC
TRBJ2-6,NA,18,NA,TRBV5-4,CASSLKGGTGAGANVLTF,TGTGCCAGCAGCTTGAAGGGGGGGACAGGCGCTGGGGCCAACGTCCTGACTTTC
TRBJ2-1,NA,17,TRBD2,TRBV5-5,CASSLFPRGGVYNEQFF,TGTGCCAGCAGCTTGTTCCCCCGGGGGGGCGTCTACAATGAGCAGTTCTTC
TRBJ1-5,NA,14,NA,TRBV19,CASSIVVQNQPQHF,TGTGCCAGTAGTATAGTGGTCCAAAATCAGCCCCAGCATTTT
TRBJ2-7,NA,15,TRBD2,TRBV5-1,CASSPTSAYSYEQYF,TGCGCCAGCAGCCCTACTAGCGCATACTCCTACGAGCAGTACTTC
TRBJ1-2,few,12,NA,TRBV24-1,CATSRQDYGYTF,TGTGCCACCAGCCGACAGGACTATGGCTACACCTTC
TRBJ2-7,few,14,TRBD1,TRBV20-1,CSARWTGRRNEQYF,TGCAGTGCTAGGTGGACAGGGCGTAGGAACGAGCAGTACTTC
TRBJ2-3,NA,12,NA,TRBV20-1,CSASESPDTQYF,TGCAGTGCTAGCGAGTCCCCAGATACGCAGTATTTT
TRBJ1-4,NA,15,NA,TRBV4-1,CASSREDLRGGKLFF,TGCGCCAGCAGCCGGGAGGACCTACGAGGAGGAAAACTGTTTTTT
TRBJ2-5,NA,12,NA,TRBV14,CASSQFIETQYF,TGTGCCAGCAGCCAATTCATTGAGACCCAGTACTTC
TRBJ2-1,NA,14,NA,TRBV24-1,CATSVSPGTDEQFF,TGTGCCACCAGTGTGAGCCCAGGGACGGATGAGCAGTTCTTC